Here is one TCR beta chain with its context. Antigen specificity is unknown. Libraries were prepared by immunoSEQ multiplex PCR; TCRdb keeps only in-frame clonotypes and omits some of them. Of around 130,000 clones listed, less than 90% are singletons. Germline CDR1 MDHEN, CDR2 SYDVKM. This CDR3 has 16 amino acids. V was trimmed by 3 bases and J by 0 bases, leaving 12 bases between them. Collection occurred without any documented infections or immune events in donors. The data belong to a study of identifying expanded T cells in peripheral blood. Study results and limitations: Across healthy donors, higher total template counts meant significantly greater approximately two-week count variance. Technical replicates showed about 1.1 changed clones; two weeks about 16.4; four weeks 19.

This rearrangement joins TRBV28 to TRBJ2-1; maybe TRBD2 (6 bases). This receptor was identified in a person aged 18-69 years in good health. The source material was blood. The CDR3: CASSFSGRSSYNEQFF. In DNA form, the CDR3 reads TGTGCCAGCAGTTTTAGCGGAAGGAGCTCCTACAATGAGCAGTTCTTC.